Below are 12 T cell receptor beta chains sequenced from a single sample in a study of OX40 agonist ivuxolimab in advanced cancers. Some clones are missing from TCRdb's copy, which holds only in-frame ones; the method was immunoSEQ multiplex PCR. This table has under 45,000 clones, 78% appearing once. The source was CD4+ or CD8+ T cells sorted from blood, collected in a trial of the OX40 agonist ivuxolimab. These TCRs come from an adult with an advanced solid tumor such as melanoma, head and neck, liver or kidney cancer.

This chain connects TRBV30 to TRBJ1-2; 7 bases match TRBD1. Losses at the gene ends were 3 bases for V and 8 bases for J; bases not matched to a gene: 6. The germline V gene encodes CDR1 GTSNPN and CDR2 SVGIG (reference sequence). CDR3 size: 12 residues. The CDR3 nucleotides read TGTGCCTGGAGGACAGGGTGGAACGGCTACACCTTC. The encoded protein is CAWRTGWNGYTF.

This clone was seen just once. The chain carries TRBV5-1 and TRBJ2-7; 7 bases line up with TRBD1. The junction had 6 bases not matched to a gene; V was cut back by 4 bases and J by 2 bases. Germline lookup yields CDR1 SGHRS and CDR2 YFSETQ. The CDR3 covers 14 residues. CDR3 nucleotide sequence: TGCGCCAGCAGCATTCGACAGGGAACCTACGAGCAGTACTTC. This encodes CASSIRQGTYEQYF.

DNA for the CDR3: TGTGCCAGCAGCTACTCCTTGGACAGGGAATTAGAGCAGTACTTC. Its protein is CASSYSLDRELEQYF. The rearrangement joins TRBV11-1 to TRBJ2-7; 8 positions agree with TRBD1. The length of the CDR3 is 15 residues. Per the germline V gene, CDR1 is SGHAT and CDR2 is FQDESV (reference sequence). Unmatched junction bases numbered 12, after V lost 4 bases and J lost 7 bases.

V usage is TRBV5-5 and J usage is TRBJ1-4; 10 bases line up with TRBD1. Germline values: CDR1 SGHKS, CDR2 YYEKEE (reference sequence). The ends lost 0 bases at V and 0 bases at J; junction bases unmatched: 8. This CDR3 spans 19 amino acids. This CDR3 is CASSLVERGQGATNEKLFF. In nucleotides, the CDR3 is TGTGCCAGCAGCTTGGTTGAACGCGGACAGGGGGCAACTAATGAAAAACTGTTTTTT. Variable domain in full (rest from reference TRBV5-5 and TRBJ1-4): DAGVTQSPTHLIKTRGQQVTLRCSPISGHKSVSWYQQVLGQGPQFIFQYYEKEERGRGNFPDRFSARQFPNYSSELNVNALLLGDSALYLCASSLVERGQGATNEKLFFGSGTQLSVL.

The chain recombines TRBV6-4 with TRBJ2-3; 8 positions match TRBD2. CDR3 size: 15 residues. Germline V gene data show CDR1 as MRHNA and CDR2 as SNTAGT. With V trimmed by 5 bases and J by 2 bases, 6 bases remained unmatched. CDR3 loop: CASSPTSAYTDTQYF. CDR3 in DNA: TGTGCCAGCAGTCCGACTAGCGCCTACACAGATACGCAGTATTTT.

The genes are TRBV7-9 and TRBJ2-1; 9 bases are shared with TRBD1. The ends lost 5 bases at V and 4 bases at J; junction bases unmatched: 6. This CDR3 has 15 residues. CDR1 is SEHNR and CDR2 is FQNEAQ in the germline V gene (reference sequence). The CDR3 DNA follows: TGTGCCAGCAGCATGATCGGGACAGGGTACAATGAGCAGTTCTTC. As protein: CASSMIGTGYNEQFF.

The chain combines TRBV18 with TRBJ1-1; tentative D call: TRBD1 (5 bases). Germline values: CDR1 KGHSH, CDR2 LQKENI. Trimming removed 1 base from V and 3 bases from J, with 21 bases in between. The CDR3 runs 18 residues. The CDR3 sequence: CASSPRLGGAGVDTEAFF. CDR3 sequence (DNA): TGTGCCAGCTCACCACGACTGGGAGGGGCCGGGGTGGACACTGAAGCTTTCTTT.

This chain uses TRBV15 with TRBJ1-1; D remains unclear. This CDR3 has 16 residues. Trimming cost V 0 bases and J 0 bases, with 11 bases left between them. The germline gives CDR1 LNHNV, CDR2 YYDKDF (reference sequence). Written as DNA, the CDR3 is TGTGCCACCAGCAGAGATTCGACACGACTGAACACTGAAGCTTTCTTT. It encodes CATSRDSTRLNTEAFF. Variable domain in full (rest from reference TRBV15 and TRBJ1-1): DAMVIQNPRYQVTQFGKPVTLSCSQTLNHNVMYWYQQKSSQAPKLLFHYYDKDFNNEADTPDNFQSRRPNTSFCFLDIRSPGLGDTAMYLCATSRDSTRLNTEAFFGQGTRLTVV.

CDR3 loop: CASSLRGAGANEQFF. The CDR3 bases are TGTGCCAGCAGCCTGAGGGGGGCGGGGGCCAATGAGCAGTTCTTC. The chain carries TRBV5-4 and TRBJ2-1, with D possibly matching TRBD2 (7 bases). CDR1 SGHNT and CDR2 YYREEE come from the germline V gene (reference sequence). The CDR3 spans 15 residues. V dropped 4 bases and J dropped 6 bases, with 17 bases sitting between them.

V and J are TRBV28 and TRBJ1-5; 9 nucleotides align to TRBD1. The CDR3 length is 14 residues. CDR1 MDHEN and CDR2 SYDVKM come from the germline V gene. V gave up 7 bases and J gave up 6 bases; unmatched junction bases: 7. The CDR3: CASTPTGGFQPQHF. For the CDR3, the DNA is TGTGCCAGCACCCCGACAGGGGGATTTCAGCCCCAGCATTTT.

The chain couples TRBV4-2 to TRBJ2-3; unclear D gene. Per germline, CDR1 LGHNA and CDR2 YNFKEQ. The CDR3 is 17 residues long. With 0 bases removed from V and 2 bases from J, the gap between germline ends came to 15 bases. Written as DNA, the CDR3 is TGTGCCAGCAGCCAAGATCTAGGAGCGACGGTCACAGATACGCAGTATTTT. Its translation is CASSQDLGATVTDTQYF.

The chain couples TRBV2 to TRBJ2-5, with unresolved D. Trimming took 6 bases from V and 3 from J, leaving 14 bases between them. From germline, CDR1 is SNHLY and CDR2 FYNNEI. The CDR3 is 14 residues long. The CDR3 is CASRKGQLEETQYF. CDR3 nucleotide sequence: TGTGCCAGCAGGAAGGGTCAGCTCGAAGAGACCCAGTACTTC. Variable domain in full (rest from reference TRBV2 and TRBJ2-5): EPEVTQTPSHQVTQMGQEVILRCVPISNHLYFYWYRQILGQKVEFLVSFYNNEISEKSEIFDDQFSVERPDGSNFTLKIRSTKLEDSAMYFCASRKGQLEETQYFGPGTRLLVL.